Listed here are 2 T cell receptor beta chains from one sample, sequenced in a study of T-cell reconstitution after alpha-beta-depleted transplantation in children. The authors prepared the TCRbeta library with unique molecular identifiers. TCRdb passed the PCR reads through MiXCR, listing each CDR3 protein once. The profile shows approximately 120,000 distinct CDR3 sequences, 8.5% to 10% of them singletons. Sample: PBMCs, mostly from graft donor cells, taken 180 days after TCRalphabeta/CD19-depleted stem cell transplant. Source of these receptors: a girl less than two years old who had a stem cell transplant for combined immunodeficiency, so the T cells may come from the graft donor.

Of note for this clonotype: Being one base from a much bigger clone, this may be a read error. CDR3 coding DNA: TGTGCCAGCAGCTTGGCGGGGGCCGGTAATGAAAAACTGTTTTTT. It codes for CASSLAGAGNEKLFF. The chain links TRBV5-6 to TRBJ1-4, with a weak D call TRBD1 (6 bases). The length of the CDR3 is 15 residues. CDR1 is SGHDT, CDR2 YYEEEE, per germline. V was pared by 0 bases and J by 4 bases, with 10 bases between.

The rearrangement links TRBV15 to TRBJ2-5; 7 bases fit TRBD2. Unmatched junction bases numbered 11, after V lost 0 bases and J lost 4 bases. This CDR3 region has 17 residues. The germline V gene encodes CDR1 LNHNV and CDR2 YYDKDF (reference sequence). The CDR3 spells CATSRDRPGGWGETQYF. The CDR3, as DNA: TGTGCCACCAGCAGAGATCGTCCGGGGGGATGGGGAGAGACCCAGTACTTC. Looking up the rest from reference TRBV15 and TRBJ2-5 gives the full variable domain: DAMVIQNPRYQVTQFGKPVTLSCSQTLNHNVMYWYQQKSSQAPKLLFHYYDKDFNNEADTPDNFQSRRPNTSFCFLDIRSPGLGDTAMYLCATSRDRPGGWGETQYFGPGTRLLVL.